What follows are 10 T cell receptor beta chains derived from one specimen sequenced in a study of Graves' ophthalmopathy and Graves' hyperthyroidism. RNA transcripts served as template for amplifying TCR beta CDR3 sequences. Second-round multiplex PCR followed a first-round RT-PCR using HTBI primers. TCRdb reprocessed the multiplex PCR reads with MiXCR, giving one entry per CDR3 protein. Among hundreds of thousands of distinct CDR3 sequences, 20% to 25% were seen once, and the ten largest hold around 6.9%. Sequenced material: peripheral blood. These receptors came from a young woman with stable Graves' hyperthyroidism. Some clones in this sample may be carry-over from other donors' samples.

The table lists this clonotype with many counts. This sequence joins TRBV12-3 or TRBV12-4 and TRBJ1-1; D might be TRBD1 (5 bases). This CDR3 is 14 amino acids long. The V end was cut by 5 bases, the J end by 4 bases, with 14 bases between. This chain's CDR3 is CASSPSGEGTEAFF. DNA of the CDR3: TGTGCCAGCAGTCCTTCGGGGGAGGGCACTGAAGCTTTCTTT.

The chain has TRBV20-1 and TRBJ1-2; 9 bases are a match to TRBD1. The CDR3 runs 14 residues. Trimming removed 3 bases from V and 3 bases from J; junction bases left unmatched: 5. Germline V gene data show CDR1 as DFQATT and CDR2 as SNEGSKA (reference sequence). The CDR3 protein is CSARGRDRDYGYTF. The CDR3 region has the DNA TGCAGTGCTAGGGGTCGGGACAGGGACTATGGCTACACCTTC.

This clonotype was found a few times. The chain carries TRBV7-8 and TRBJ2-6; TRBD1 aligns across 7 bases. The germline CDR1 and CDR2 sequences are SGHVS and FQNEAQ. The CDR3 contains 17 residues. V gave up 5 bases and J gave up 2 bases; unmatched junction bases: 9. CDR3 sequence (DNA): TGTGCCAGCAGCCTGGGACAGAGCGCCCCTGGGGCCAACGTCCTGACTTTC. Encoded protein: CASSLGQSAPGANVLTF.

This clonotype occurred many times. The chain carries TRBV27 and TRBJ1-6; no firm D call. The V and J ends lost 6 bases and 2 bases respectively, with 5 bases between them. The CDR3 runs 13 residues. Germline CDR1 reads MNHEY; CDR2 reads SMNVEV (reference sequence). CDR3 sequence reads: CASRVAYNSPLHF. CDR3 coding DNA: TGTGCCAGCAGGGTGGCCTATAATTCACCCCTCCACTTT.

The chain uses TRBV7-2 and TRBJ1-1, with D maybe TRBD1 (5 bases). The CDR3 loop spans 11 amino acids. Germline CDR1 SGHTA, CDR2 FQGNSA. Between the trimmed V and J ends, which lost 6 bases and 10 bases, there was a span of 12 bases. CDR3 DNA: TGTGCCAGCAGAGGAGGCAGGGTAGCTTTCTTT. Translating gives CASRGGRVAFF.

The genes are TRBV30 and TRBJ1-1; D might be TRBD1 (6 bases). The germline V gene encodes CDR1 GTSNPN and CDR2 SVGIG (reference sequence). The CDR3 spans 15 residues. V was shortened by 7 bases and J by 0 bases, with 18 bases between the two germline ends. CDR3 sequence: CAFRGGSRVNTEAFF. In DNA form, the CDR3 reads TGTGCCTTCAGGGGAGGGAGTCGAGTGAACACTGAAGCTTTCTTT.

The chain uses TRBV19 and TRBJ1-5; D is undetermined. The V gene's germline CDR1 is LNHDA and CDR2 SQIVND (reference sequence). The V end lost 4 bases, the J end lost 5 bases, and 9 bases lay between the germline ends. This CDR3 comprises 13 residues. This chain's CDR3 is CASSKWIDQPQHF. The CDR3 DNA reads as TGTGCCAGTAGTAAATGGATAGATCAGCCCCAGCATTTT.

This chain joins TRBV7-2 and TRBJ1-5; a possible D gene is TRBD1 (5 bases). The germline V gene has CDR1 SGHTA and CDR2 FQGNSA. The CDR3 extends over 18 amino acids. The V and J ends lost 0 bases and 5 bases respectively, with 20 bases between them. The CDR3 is CASSLAPTRGIGHQPQHF. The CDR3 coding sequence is TGTGCCAGCAGCTTAGCGCCCACTAGGGGTATAGGGCATCAGCCCCAGCATTTT.

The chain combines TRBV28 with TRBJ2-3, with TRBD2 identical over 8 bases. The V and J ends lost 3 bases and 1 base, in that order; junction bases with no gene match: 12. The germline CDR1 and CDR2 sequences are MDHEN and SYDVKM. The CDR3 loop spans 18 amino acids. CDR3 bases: TGTGCCAGCAGTTTTTTCCAGCGGGAGTCTTTCCGCACAGATACGCAGTATTTT. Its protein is CASSFFQRESFRTDTQYF. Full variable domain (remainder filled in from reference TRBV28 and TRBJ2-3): DVKVTQSSRYLVKRTGEKVFLECVQDMDHENMFWYRQDPGLGLRLIYFSYDVKMKEKGDIPEGYSVSREKKERFSLILESASTNQTSMYLCASSFFQRESFRTDTQYFGPGTRLTVL.

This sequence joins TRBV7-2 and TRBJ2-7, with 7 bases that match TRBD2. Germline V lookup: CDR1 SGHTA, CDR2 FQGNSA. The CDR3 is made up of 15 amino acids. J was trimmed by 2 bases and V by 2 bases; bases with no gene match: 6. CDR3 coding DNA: TGTGCCAGCAGCTTAAGCACTAGCGTTACCTACGAGCAGTACTTC. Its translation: CASSLSTSVTYEQYF.